A single sample gave rise to the 25 T cell receptor beta chains below, sequenced in a study of T cell repertoires in cytomegalovirus infection. MiXCR was run by TCRdb on the reads, yielding one entry per CDR3 protein. Of about a million distinct CDR3 sequences in the sample, around 29% are singletons; the top ten hold around 15%. These receptors have no known antigen. The sequencing used cultured CD8+ T cells from PBMCs, collected from culture after CMV antigen stimulation. The receptors here all came from a human donor in good health (CMV status not recorded). Some clones in this sample may be carry-over from other donors' samples.

The chain is built from TRBV29-1 and TRBJ2-6; D unclear. Germline V CDR1 and CDR2: SQVTM, ANQGSEA. The CDR3 contains 13 residues. V dropped 4 bases and J dropped 2 bases, with 6 bases sitting between them. For the CDR3, the DNA is TGCAGCGTTGTGAGTACTGGGGCCAACGTCCTGACTTTC. Residues: CSVVSTGANVLTF.

The chain combines TRBV19 with TRBJ2-1; TRBD2 agrees at 9 bases. The germline CDR1 and CDR2 sequences are LNHDA and SQIVND (reference sequence). V lost 1 base to trimming and J lost 8 bases; unmatched junction nucleotides: 3. The CDR3 contains 14 residues. CDR3 nucleotides: TGTGCCAGTAGTATAGGACTAGCGGCCGATGAGCAGTTCTTC. It codes for CASSIGLAADEQFF.

The chain has TRBV7-2 and TRBJ1-1; possibly TRBD1 for D (5 bases). V gave up 5 bases and J gave up 1 base, with 11 bases separating them. The CDR3 is 14 amino acids. Germline CDR1 reads SGHTA; CDR2 reads FQGNSA. The CDR3 bases are TGTGCCAGCAGCCCCGGACACGCGAACACTGAAGCTTTCTTT. The encoded protein is CASSPGHANTEAFF.

This chain links TRBV27 with TRBJ1-2; D is perhaps TRBD1 (5 bases). Trimming removed 2 bases at V and 0 bases at J, with 13 bases between. There are 16 residues in the CDR3. From germline, CDR1 is MNHEY and CDR2 SMNVEV (reference sequence). CDR3 DNA sequence: TGTGCCAGCAGTTTAGTTCCAGGGCGAGCTAACTATGGCTACACCTTC. Protein: CASSLVPGRANYGYTF.

This clonotype occurred a few times. This rearrangement joins TRBV6-1 to TRBJ2-5, with TRBD1 as a possible D gene (6 bases). Trimming removed 3 bases from V and 1 base from J, with 12 bases in between. The CDR3 is 15 residues long. Germline CDR1 is MNHNS and CDR2 is SASEGT. CDR3 protein: CASSEIDRPQETQYF. As DNA, the CDR3 is TGTGCCAGCAGTGAGATAGACAGGCCCCAAGAGACCCAGTACTTC.

The chain joins TRBV29-1 to TRBJ1-2; D call uncertain. The CDR3 loop spans 11 amino acids. Trimming shortened V by 3 bases and J by 7 bases, and 9 bases separated the two germline ends. Germline V CDR1 and CDR2: SQVTM, ANQGSEA. CDR3: CSVEMPIGYTF. For the CDR3, the DNA is TGCAGCGTTGAGATGCCCATTGGCTACACCTTC.

In its sample, this clonotype was seen a few times. The V call is TRBV28, the J call TRBJ2-1, with 7 bases that match TRBD1. Looked up from germline, CDR1 is MDHEN and CDR2 is SYDVKM. There are 16 residues in the CDR3. The V segment lost 2 bases and the J segment 2 bases; nucleotides outside the gene matches: 6. CDR3 in DNA: TGTGCCAGCAGTTTAAAAGGGGGCAGGGCCTACAATGAGCAGTTCTTC. It translates to CASSLKGGRAYNEQFF.

The rearrangement uses TRBV19 and TRBJ2-2, with TRBD2 as a possible D gene (5 bases). The germline V gene encodes CDR1 LNHDA and CDR2 SQIVND (reference sequence). The CDR3 extends over 15 amino acids. V was clipped by 5 bases and J by 4 bases, with 14 bases between them. This CDR3 is CASSEGMFRTGELFF. The CDR3 nucleotides read TGTGCCAGTAGTGAGGGTATGTTTCGCACCGGGGAGCTGTTTTTT.

The V gene is TRBV19, the J gene TRBJ2-6; D is unclear. There are 14 residues in the CDR3. CDR1 LNHDA and CDR2 SQIVND come from the germline V gene (reference sequence). V was pared by 6 bases and J by 1 base, with 7 bases between. The CDR3 DNA reads TGTGCCAGTAGGATGAGTTCTGGGGCCAACGTCCTGACTTTC. Translated, it gives CASRMSSGANVLTF.

In its sample, this clonotype was seen once. The chain combines TRBV4-1 with TRBJ2-3; D is undetermined. This CDR3 comprises 17 residues. V was pared by 0 bases and J by 0 bases, with 13 bases between. Germline CDR1 and CDR2: MGHRA and YSYEKL. The CDR3 protein is CASSQEQIGFSTDTQYF. The CDR3 DNA reads as TGCGCCAGCAGCCAAGAACAGATCGGCTTTAGCACAGATACGCAGTATTTT.

The chain recombines TRBV7-2 with TRBJ2-5, with D maybe TRBD1 (5 bases). This CDR3 contains 15 residues. Trimming took off 5 bases at V and 0 bases at J, with 13 bases between the two ends. Germline assignment: CDR1 SGHTA and CDR2 FQGNSA. The CDR3 loop is CASSQIQDNQETQYF. The CDR3 coding sequence is TGTGCCAGCAGCCAGATACAGGATAACCAAGAGACCCAGTACTTC. The complete variable domain, with remaining parts taken from reference TRBV7-2 and TRBJ2-5, reads GAGVSQSPSNKVTEKGKDVELRCDPISGHTALYWYRQSLGQGLEFLIYFQGNSAPDKSGLPSDRFSAERTGGSVSTLTIQRTQQEDSAVYLCASSQIQDNQETQYFGPGTRLLVL.

This chain links TRBV7-9 with TRBJ1-5; D call uncertain. CDR3 length: 13 residues. The V and J ends lost 5 bases and 10 bases respectively, with 15 bases between them. Germline V gene data show CDR1 as SEHNR and CDR2 as FQNEAQ (reference sequence). CDR3 sequence reads: CASSTSGLAPQHF. The DNA for the CDR3 is TGTGCCAGCAGCACCAGCGGACTCGCACCCCAGCATTTT.

V and J are TRBV25-1 and TRBJ1-6, with D maybe TRBD1 (5 bases). CDR3 length: 18 amino acids. The V gene's germline CDR1 is MGHDK and CDR2 SYGVNS. V lost 0 bases, J lost 14 bases, and 26 bases lay in between. The CDR3 coding sequence is TGTGCCAGCAGTGAATACCAGGGAGGGAGTAGGATGGGATTCACCCTCCACTTT. Translation: CASSEYQGGSRMGFTLHF.

The rearrangement joins TRBV6-5 to TRBJ1-3, with D perhaps TRBD1 (6 bases). There are 14 residues in the CDR3. Germline V CDR1 and CDR2: MNHEY, SVGAGI. V was shortened by 4 bases and J by 4 bases, with 11 bases between the two germline ends. CDR3 sequence reads: CASSWGGRGNTIYF. The CDR3 coding sequence is TGTGCCAGCAGTTGGGGGGGCAGGGGAAACACCATATATTTT.

The CDR3 loop reads CATSSTGGHTDTQYF. The CDR3 DNA reads as TGTGCCACCTCATCGACAGGGGGCCACACAGATACGCAGTATTTT. The chain has TRBV15 and TRBJ2-3; 10 bases fit TRBD1. CDR3 length equals 15 residues. Trimming cost V 8 bases and J 2 bases; bases outside gene matches: 7. Per germline, CDR1 LNHNV and CDR2 YYDKDF (reference sequence).

CDR3 coding DNA: TGCGCCAGCAGCTTGGGGTTTGGACAGGGCCTGGACGAGCAGTACTTC. Its protein product is CASSLGFGQGLDEQYF. The rearrangement joins TRBV5-1 to TRBJ2-7; 8 nucleotides align to TRBD1. The CDR3 is 16 residues long. The ends lost 0 bases at V and 5 bases at J; junction bases unmatched: 10. Germline-derived CDR1 and CDR2 are SGHRS and YFSETQ.

This clonotype was observed a few times. This CDR3 is CASSYRSSGGARTDTQYF. The DNA for the CDR3 is TGTGCCAGCAGTTACCGGTCTAGCGGGGGGGCGAGGACAGATACGCAGTATTTT. V gene TRBV6-2 or TRBV6-3 combines with J gene TRBJ2-3, with 12 bases fitting TRBD2. CDR1 MNHEY and CDR2 SVGEGT come from the germline V gene. V shed 2 bases, J shed 3 bases, and the junction held 9 bases outside the gene matches. The CDR3 totals 18 residues.

The genes are TRBV7-6 and TRBJ2-6; a weak D match, TRBD1 (6 bases). This CDR3 spans 14 amino acids. Trimming removed 5 bases at V and 2 bases at J, with 7 bases between. Per germline, CDR1 SGHVS and CDR2 FNYEAQ. The CDR3 loop is CASSGGAGANVLTF. CDR3 nucleotide sequence: TGTGCCAGCAGCGGGGGCGCTGGGGCCAACGTCCTGACTTTC.

This clonotype has more than one count but fewer than ten. The chain uses TRBV7-6 and TRBJ2-1; 7 bases are shared with TRBD1. The junction had 9 bases not matched to a gene; V was cut back by 4 bases and J by 6 bases. There are 15 residues in the CDR3. Germline lookup yields CDR1 SGHVS and CDR2 FNYEAQ. The DNA of the CDR3 is TGTGCCAGCAGCTCGGGGACAGACCAGCTCAATGAGCAGTTCTTC. It translates to CASSSGTDQLNEQFF.

The V gene is TRBV27, the J gene TRBJ1-1, with a possible D match to TRBD1 (6 bases). V was cut by 8 bases and J by 0 bases, with 13 bases left in between. CDR1 and CDR2 from the germline V gene are MNHEY and SMNVEV (reference sequence). This CDR3 has 14 amino acids. The CDR3 DNA sequence: TGTGCCAGCGGACGGACAGCTCTGAACACTGAAGCTTTCTTT. It translates to CASGRTALNTEAFF.

This clonotype was counted many times. The CDR3 loop is CASSLAGDQEQYF. CDR3 sequence (DNA): TGTGCCAGCAGCTTAGCAGGGGACCAAGAGCAGTACTTC. The genes are TRBV7-2 and TRBJ2-7; D possibly uses TRBD1 or TRBD2 (5 bases each). In germline, CDR1 is SGHTA, CDR2 FQGNSA. The CDR3 sequence is 13 residues long. With 0 bases removed from V and 7 bases from J, the gap between germline ends came to 10 bases.

This clonotype was counted between two and nine times. The CDR3 DNA sequence: TGTGCCAGCAGTTTATCGGGTCCTCGGAGAGGATACCCTTTTTATGGCTACACCTTC. It is translated as CASSLSGPRRGYPFYGYTF. The chain employs TRBV27 and TRBJ1-2; D gene ambiguous. CDR3 size: 19 residues. Germline CDR1 reads MNHEY; CDR2 reads SMNVEV (reference sequence). V was cut by 0 bases and J by 5 bases, with 25 bases left in between.

For the CDR3, the DNA is TGCAGTGCTAGGGGGGCAGGGGTCAGCAATCAGCCCCAGCATTTT. This codes for CSARGAGVSNQPQHF. The V call is TRBV20-1, the J call TRBJ1-5, with D perhaps TRBD1 (6 bases). V was shortened by 3 bases and J by 1 base, with 13 bases between the two germline ends. Germline V CDR1 and CDR2: DFQATT, SNEGSKA (reference sequence). CDR3 length: 15 residues.

This clonotype appeared a few times. The chain uses TRBV19 and TRBJ2-2, with 9 bases that match TRBD2. Trimming cost V 4 bases and J 0 bases; bases outside gene matches: 0. CDR1 and CDR2 from the germline V gene are LNHDA and SQIVND (reference sequence). The CDR3 sequence is 15 residues long. This chain's CDR3 is CASSTSGTNTGELFF. DNA of the CDR3: TGTGCCAGTAGTACTAGCGGGACGAACACCGGGGAGCTGTTTTTT. Looking up the rest from reference TRBV19 and TRBJ2-2 gives the full variable domain: DGGITQSPKYLFRKEGQNVTLSCEQNLNHDAMYWYRQDPGQGLRLIYYSQIVNDFQKGDIAEGYSVSREKKESFPLTVTSAQKNPTAFYLCASSTSGTNTGELFFGEGSRLTVL.

The chain links TRBV6-5 to TRBJ2-1; TRBD1 matches at 7 bases. This CDR3 region has 14 residues. The V gene end was trimmed by 6 bases and the J gene end by 8 bases; junction bases not matched to a gene: 10. The germline gives CDR1 MNHEY, CDR2 SVGAGI. The CDR3 DNA follows: TGTGCCAGCAGCCTTACTGACAGGGCGGATGAGCAGTTCTTC. Translation gives CASSLTDRADEQFF.